This TCR beta chain came from a study of blood T cells in healthy people across ages. Study information: About one barcoded beta molecule per two T cells was the capture yield of template switching.

The CDR3 consists of 16 residues. Germline CDR1 is SGHRS and CDR2 is YFSETQ. V shed 4 bases and J 5 bases; nucleotides not matched to a gene: 7. Combining a sample-barcoded 5' primer with a J-beta primer mix, a second PCR ran for 7 to 11 cycles. The template-switch adaptor, which had 12 random nucleotides, put a tag on each cDNA molecule. MiXCR, run by TCRdb on the 5' RACE reads, gives a single entry per CDR3 protein. This table holds more than 650,000 distinct CDR3 sequences, approximately 22% found once. The individuals who served as donors were healthy Caucasians living in Russia, aged roughly 6 to 90. Notes on this clonotype: What it recognizes is unknown.

Whole-study results and caveats: Both naive CD4+ cell counts and diversity were greater in long-lived donors than in aged donors.

The gene calls are TRBV5-1 and TRBJ2-2; 11 positions agree with TRBD2. The clonotype was recovered from a man in his 70s in good health. What was sequenced was blood. The CDR3 nucleotides read TGCGCCAGCAGCCCCGCACTAGCGGGGGAGACCGGGGAGCTGTTTTTT. This sequence encodes CASSPALAGETGELFF.